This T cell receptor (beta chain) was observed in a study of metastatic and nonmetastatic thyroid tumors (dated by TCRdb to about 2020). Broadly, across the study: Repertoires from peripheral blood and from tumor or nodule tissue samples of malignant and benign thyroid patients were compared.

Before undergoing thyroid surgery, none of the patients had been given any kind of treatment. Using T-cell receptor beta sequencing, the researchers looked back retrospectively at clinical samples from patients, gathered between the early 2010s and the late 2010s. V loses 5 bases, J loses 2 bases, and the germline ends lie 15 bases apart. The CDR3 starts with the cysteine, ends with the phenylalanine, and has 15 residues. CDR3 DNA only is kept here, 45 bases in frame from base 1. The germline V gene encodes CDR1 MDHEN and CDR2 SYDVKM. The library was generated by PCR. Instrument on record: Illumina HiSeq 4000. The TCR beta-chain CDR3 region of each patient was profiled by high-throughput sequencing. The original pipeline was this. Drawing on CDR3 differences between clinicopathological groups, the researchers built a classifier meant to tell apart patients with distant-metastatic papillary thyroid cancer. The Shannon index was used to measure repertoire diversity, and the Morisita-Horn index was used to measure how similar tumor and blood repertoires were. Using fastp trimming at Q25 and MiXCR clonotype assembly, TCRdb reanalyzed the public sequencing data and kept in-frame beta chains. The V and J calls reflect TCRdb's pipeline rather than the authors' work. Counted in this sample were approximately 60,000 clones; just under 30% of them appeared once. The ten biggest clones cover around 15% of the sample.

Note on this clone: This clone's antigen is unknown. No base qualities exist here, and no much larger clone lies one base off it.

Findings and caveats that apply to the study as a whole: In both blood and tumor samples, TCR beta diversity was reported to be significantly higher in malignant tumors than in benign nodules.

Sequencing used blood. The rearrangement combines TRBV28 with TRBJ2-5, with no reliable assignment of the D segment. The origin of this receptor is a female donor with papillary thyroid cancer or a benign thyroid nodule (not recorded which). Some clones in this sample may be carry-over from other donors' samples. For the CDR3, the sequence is CASSALIGVQETQYF. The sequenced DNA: TGTGCCAGCAGTGCCCTTATTGGGGTACAAGAGACCCAGTACTTC.